This T cell receptor (beta chain) originates from a study of beta chain features in type 1 diabetes. cDNA synthesis used the whole RNA isolate, giving expressed TCRB sequences. Assay: immunoSEQ multiplex PCR; the TCRdb copy retains only in-frame clones and omits some. The repertoire includes 450,000 to 550,000 clones, roughly 30% of them detected once, and about 0.065% sits in the top ten. Germline CDR1 is GTSNPN and CDR2 is SVGIG (reference sequence). The CDR3 covers 14 residues. The V end was cut by 2 bases, the J end by 1 base, with 8 bases between. This sequence was found in a man younger than 35 in good health. Sequencing used naive CD4+ T cells from blood. The chain employs TRBV30 and TRBJ2-2; D call uncertain. As DNA, the CDR3 is TGTGCCTGGAGTAGGCTTAAGAACACCGGGGAGCTGTTTTTT. This translates into CAWSRLKNTGELFF.